The table lists the clone carrying this T cell receptor (beta chain) with a count of one. Its target is not known. The PCR contained 60 Vbeta and 13 Jbeta primers. Some clones are missing from TCRdb's copy, which holds only in-frame ones; the method was immunoSEQ multiplex PCR. This repertoire shows about 54,000 clones, under 90% found once; its top ten account for under 3.5%. Germline trimming cut 0 bases from V and 7 bases from J; bases unmatched to any gene: 3. CDR1 is SGHRS, CDR2 YFSETQ, per germline. The length of the CDR3 is 14 residues. This entry belongs to a study of cytomegalovirus exposure and HLA in healthy donors. Study-wide findings and caveats: In a later analysis, CMV-associated beta chains were mostly HLA-associated, it appeared.

The chain links TRBV5-1 to TRBJ2-7, with 11 positions matching TRBD2. Sample: PBMCs. The sequence was obtained from a woman aged 18 to 35 in good health and CMV-seronegative. The CDR3 loop is CASSLGLAGREQYF. The CDR3 DNA follows: TGCGCCAGCAGCTTGGGACTAGCGGGAAGGGAGCAGTACTTC.